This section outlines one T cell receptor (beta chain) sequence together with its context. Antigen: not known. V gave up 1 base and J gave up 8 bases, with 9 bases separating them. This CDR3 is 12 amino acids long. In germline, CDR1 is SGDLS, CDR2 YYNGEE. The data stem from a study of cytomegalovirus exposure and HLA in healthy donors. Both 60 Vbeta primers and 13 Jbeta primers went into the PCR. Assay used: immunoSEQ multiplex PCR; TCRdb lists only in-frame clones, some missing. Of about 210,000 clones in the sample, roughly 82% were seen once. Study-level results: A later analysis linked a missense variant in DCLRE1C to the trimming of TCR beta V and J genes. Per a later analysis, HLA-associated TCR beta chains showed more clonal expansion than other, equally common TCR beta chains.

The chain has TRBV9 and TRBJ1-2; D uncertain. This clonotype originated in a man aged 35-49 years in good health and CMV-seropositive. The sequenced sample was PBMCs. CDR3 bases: TGTGCCAGCAGCGTATTCCGGGGAGGCTACACCTTC. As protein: CASSVFRGGYTF.